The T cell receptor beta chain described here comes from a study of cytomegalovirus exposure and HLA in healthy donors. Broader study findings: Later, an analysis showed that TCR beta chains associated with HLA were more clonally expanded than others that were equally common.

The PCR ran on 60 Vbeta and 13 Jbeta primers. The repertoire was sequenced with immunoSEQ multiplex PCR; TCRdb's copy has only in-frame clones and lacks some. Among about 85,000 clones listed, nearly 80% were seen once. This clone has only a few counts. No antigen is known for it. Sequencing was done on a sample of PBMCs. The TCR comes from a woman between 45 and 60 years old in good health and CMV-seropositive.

The CDR3 DNA is TGTGCCAGCAGCGTAGCCAGCGGGGGCCTCCAAGAGACCCAGTACTTC. Translation: CASSVASGGLQETQYF. V and J are TRBV9 and TRBJ2-5; 8 bases are shared with TRBD2. From germline, CDR1 is SGDLS and CDR2 YYNGEE. The CDR3 sequence is 16 residues long. V trimming: 0 bases; J trimming: 1 base; junction bases outside the gene matches: 5. The full variable domain, rest sourced from reference TRBV9 and TRBJ2-5, is DSGVTQTPKHLITATGQRVTLRCSPRSGDLSVYWYQQSLDQGLQFLIQYYNGEERAKGNILERFSAQQFPDLHSELNLSSLELGDSALYFCASSVASGGLQETQYFGPGTRLLVL.